This record looks at one TCR beta chain sequence and its context. No antigen is known for it. It may be a read error: a sequence one base away is much more abundant. This sample is part of a study of tumor-infiltrating lymphocytes in primary liver carcinoma. Study-level information: Samples had roughly 3.5 to 7.13 million productive TCRbeta reads, comparable between tissue types.

CDR1 SQVTM and CDR2 ANQGSEA come from the germline V gene. This CDR3 has 14 residues. General observations from the study: In tumor-adjacent and tumor-blood pairs, overlap was lower than in tumor region pairs.

A constant-region primer served to make TCR beta cDNA from roughly 500 ng total RNA. Nested multiplex PCR, run for three rounds with slightly modified ARM-PCR, yielded TCR beta libraries. TRBV1-TRBV30 forward primers paired with a C-beta reverse primer drove the first two PCR rounds, approximately 11 cycles each. Via MiXCR, TCRdb re-called the multiplex PCR reads, giving one row per CDR3 protein. Found here are about 66,000 distinct CDR3 sequences, about two thirds of them singletons; the top ten hold approximately 37%. Bulk tissue was left unsorted, and RNA and DNA were co-extracted from about 20-30 mg of it. Donors were untreated and chronically infected with HBV. Samples were taken from five separate regions of every tumor.

The TCR originated in a man aged 35 to 55 with primary liver carcinoma and hepatitis B virus infection. The chain links TRBV29-1 to TRBJ2-1, with 9 bases identical to TRBD1. The sequencing input was liver tumor tissue from sampling region 4. Noted subset: tumor region T4, right-lateral pole. CDR3: CSVMGQGACNEQLF. The CDR3 coding sequence is TGCAGCGTGATGGGACAGGGCGCTTGCAATGAGCAGCTCTTC.